The T cell receptor (beta chain) under discussion was sequenced for a study of T-cell memory formation after mild COVID-19. Turning to the study itself: Largely donor-specific TCR clusters were found.

The CDR3 runs to 16 residues. Per germline, CDR1 SGHVS and CDR2 FQNEAQ. Trimming pared 5 bases from V and 5 bases from J, leaving 22 bases between. In its sample, this clonotype was seen many times. Its antigen is unknown. Findings of the study overall: Contracting CD4+ clones sat mainly in CM and EM; CD8+ in EMRA. Some responding clones appeared in pre-infection memory, suggesting cross-reactive memory joined.

One entry per CDR3 protein, called by TCRdb with MiXCR from the 5' RACE reads. The profile shows approximately 350,000 distinct CDR3 sequences, 10% to 15% of them singletons. This TCR was sampled from a man aged 18 to 30 who had mild COVID-19 (a few samples of this study predate the infection). Cell type and time point are not known. The chain recombines TRBV7-8 with TRBJ2-7, with D hard to call. Sequences were obtained from PBMCs or a T cell subset sorted from them (not recorded which). In DNA, the CDR3 is TGTGCCAGCAGCCTAGGATGGGGTCGAGGAGCCCACGAGCAGTACTTC. Protein: CASSLGWGRGAHEQYF.